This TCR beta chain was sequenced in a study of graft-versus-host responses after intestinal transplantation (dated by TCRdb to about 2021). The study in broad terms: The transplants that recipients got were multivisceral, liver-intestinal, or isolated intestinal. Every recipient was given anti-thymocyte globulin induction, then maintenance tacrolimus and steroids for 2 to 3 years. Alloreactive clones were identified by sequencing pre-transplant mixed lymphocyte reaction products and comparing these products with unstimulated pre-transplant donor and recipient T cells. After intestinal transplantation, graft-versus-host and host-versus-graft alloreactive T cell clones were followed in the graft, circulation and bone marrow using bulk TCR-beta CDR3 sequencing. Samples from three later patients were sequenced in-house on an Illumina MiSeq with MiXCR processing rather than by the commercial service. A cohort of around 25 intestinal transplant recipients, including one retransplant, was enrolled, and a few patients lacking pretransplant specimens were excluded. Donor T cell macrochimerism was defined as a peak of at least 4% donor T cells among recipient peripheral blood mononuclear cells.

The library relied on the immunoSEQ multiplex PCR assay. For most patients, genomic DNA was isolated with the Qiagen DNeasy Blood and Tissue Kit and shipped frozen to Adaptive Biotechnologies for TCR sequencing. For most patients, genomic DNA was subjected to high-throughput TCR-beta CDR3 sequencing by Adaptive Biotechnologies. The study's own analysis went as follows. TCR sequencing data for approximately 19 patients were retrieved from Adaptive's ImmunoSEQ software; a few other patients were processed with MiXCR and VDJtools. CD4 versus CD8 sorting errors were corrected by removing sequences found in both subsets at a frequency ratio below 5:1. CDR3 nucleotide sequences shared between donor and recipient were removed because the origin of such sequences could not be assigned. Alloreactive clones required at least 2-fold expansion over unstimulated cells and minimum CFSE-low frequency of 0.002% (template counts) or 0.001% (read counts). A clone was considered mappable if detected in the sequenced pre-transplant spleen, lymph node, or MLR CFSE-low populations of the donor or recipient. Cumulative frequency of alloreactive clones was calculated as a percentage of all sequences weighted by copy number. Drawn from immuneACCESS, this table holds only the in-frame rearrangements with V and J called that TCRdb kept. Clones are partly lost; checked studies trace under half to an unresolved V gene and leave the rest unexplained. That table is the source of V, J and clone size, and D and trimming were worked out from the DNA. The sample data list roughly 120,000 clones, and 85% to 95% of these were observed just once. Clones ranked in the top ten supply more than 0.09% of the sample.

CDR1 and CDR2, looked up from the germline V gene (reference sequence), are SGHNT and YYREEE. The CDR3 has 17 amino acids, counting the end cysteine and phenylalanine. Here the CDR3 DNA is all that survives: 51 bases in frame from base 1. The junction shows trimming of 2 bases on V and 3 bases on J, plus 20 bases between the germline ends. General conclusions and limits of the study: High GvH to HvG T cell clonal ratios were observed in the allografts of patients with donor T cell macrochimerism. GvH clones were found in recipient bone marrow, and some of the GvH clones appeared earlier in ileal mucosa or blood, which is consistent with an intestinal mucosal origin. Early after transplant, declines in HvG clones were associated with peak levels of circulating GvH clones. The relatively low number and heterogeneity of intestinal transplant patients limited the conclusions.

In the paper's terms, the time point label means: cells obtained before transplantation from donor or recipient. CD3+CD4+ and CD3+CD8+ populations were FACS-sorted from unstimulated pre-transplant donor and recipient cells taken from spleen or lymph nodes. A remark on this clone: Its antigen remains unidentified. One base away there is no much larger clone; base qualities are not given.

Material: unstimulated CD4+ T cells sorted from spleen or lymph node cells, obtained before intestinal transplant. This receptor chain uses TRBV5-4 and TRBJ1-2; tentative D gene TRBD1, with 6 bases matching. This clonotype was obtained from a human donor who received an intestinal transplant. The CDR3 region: CASSFRTRQDHDYGYTF. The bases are TGTGCCAGCAGCTTCCGGACCCGACAGGACCATGACTATGGCTACACCTTC. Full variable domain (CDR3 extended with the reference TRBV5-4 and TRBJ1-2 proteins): ETGVTQSPTHLIKTRGQQVTLRCSSQSGHNTVSWYQQALGQGPQFIFQYYREEENGRGNFPPRFSGLQFPNYSSELNVNALELDDSALYLCASSFRTRQDHDYGYTFGSGTRLTVV.